This T cell receptor beta chain was documented in a study of beta chain features in type 1 diabetes. Expressed TCRB transcripts were sequenced because the isolated RNA had all been reverse transcribed beforehand. The assay was immunoSEQ multiplex PCR, and TCRdb's table has in-frame clones only and misses some. In the table there are fewer than 25,000 clones, 69% of which are singletons. Findings and caveats of the study: A potential PCR bias toward shorter templates would be equal in patient and control samples. Shortening of TCRB CDR3s, moderate but significant, appeared in all four CD4+ subsets of Type 1 diabetes patients. Naive, central memory and Treg TCRB repertoires appeared more alike in patients than in healthy donors.

The single heparinised draw taken from each donor contained around 110 mL of blood on average. Cells sorted by CD45RO/CCR7/CD25/CD127/CD95/CD27 comprised CD4+ naive, central memory, regulatory and stem cell-like memory cells. CDR3 length: 13 amino acids. The germline gives CDR1 WNHNN, CDR2 SYGVQD (reference sequence). V lost 10 bases, J lost 4 bases, and 5 bases stayed unmatched. Notes on this clone: The antigen remains undetermined.

The rearrangement links TRBV10-1 to TRBJ2-3; TRBD2 agrees at 10 bases. Sample: Tregs from blood. This clonotype was sampled from a young man with type 1 diabetes. CDR3 region: CATGTSAPDTQYF. CDR3 nucleotide sequence: TGCGCCACCGGGACTAGCGCACCAGATACGCAGTATTTT.